Sequencing of this TCR beta chain was carried out in a study of blood T cell repertoires in COVID-19. Background on the study: The origin of the acute and convalescent COVID-19 samples was the United States, Italy and Spain.

Trimming removed 8 bases at V and 2 bases at J, with 10 bases between. Germline assignment: CDR1 LNHDA and CDR2 SQIVND (reference sequence). The CDR3 totals 14 residues. Some clones are missing from TCRdb's copy, which holds only in-frame ones; the method was immunoSEQ multiplex PCR. The sample consists of tens of thousands of clones, 70% to 85% of them appearing once. The source is a man in his forties or fifties with acute or convalescent COVID-19. The sample consisted of peripheral blood. The J gene is TRBJ2-6, the V gene TRBV19; D not resolved. The chain's CDR3 is CASVADPGANVLTF. In DNA, the CDR3 is TGTGCCAGTGTGGCGGATCCTGGGGCCAACGTCCTGACTTTC.